The 25 T cell receptor beta chains below were found in one sample sequenced in a study of regulatory T cells in long-lasting Graves disease. In building TCR beta libraries, iRepertoire HTBI primers were used together with Arm-PCR of CDR3 regions. TCRdb reanalysed the multiplex PCR reads using MiXCR and keeps one entry per CDR3 protein. The sample has 250,000 to 300,000 distinct CDR3 sequences, around 19% seen once. This sample's time point: newly diagnosed GD, antithyroid drugs for less than 3 months. From RNA extracted from PBMCs, the TCR library was made. These same data were also listed under a study on T cells in Graves' hyperthyroidism and ophthalmopathy.

The sequencing here drew on peripheral blood mononuclear cells (PBMCs), taken at new diagnosis, from a patient treated with antithyroid drugs. All receptors derive from a woman in her twenties or thirties with Graves disease.

This clonotype was seen many times. J is TRBJ1-1 and V is TRBV3-1; the D gene is possibly TRBD1 (6 bases). From germline, CDR1 is LGHDT and CDR2 YNNKEL (reference sequence). CDR3 length: 15 amino acids. The ends were cut back, 0 bases at V and 3 bases at J, with 11 bases in the middle. CDR3 in DNA: TGTGCCAGCAGCCAAGAGGGGGCCGGGCACACTGAAGCTTTCTTT. It specifies CASSQEGAGHTEAFF.

This clonotype has at least ten counts. V gene TRBV20-1 combines with J gene TRBJ2-7; D uncertain. Germline CDR1 is DFQATT and CDR2 is SNEGSKA (reference sequence). CDR3 length: 13 residues. With 3 bases removed from V and 0 bases from J, the gap between germline ends came to 9 bases. This CDR3 reads CSASGRYSYEQYF. As DNA, the CDR3 is TGCAGTGCTAGTGGCCGCTACTCCTACGAGCAGTACTTC.

Notes on this clonotype: A much larger clone differs from this one at a single base, so this may be a read error. The CDR3 region is CASSYSLGVQGTQYF. The CDR3 coding sequence is TGTGCCAGCAGTTACTCGTTGGGGGTCCAAGGGACCCAGTACTTC. The chain has TRBV6-6 and TRBJ2-1; D may correspond to TRBD1 or TRBD2 (5 bases each). TRBJ2-5 explains the end of the DNA better; the J call may be wrong. The CDR3 has 15 amino acids. Germline V lookup: CDR1 MNHNY, CDR2 SVGAGI (reference sequence).

This clonotype was recorded at least ten times. The chain has TRBV11-2 and TRBJ1-5; no clear D. Trimming removed 3 bases at V and 4 bases at J, with 10 bases between. Germline CDR1 is SGHAT and CDR2 is FQNNGV. CDR3 length: 14 residues. In DNA, the CDR3 is TGTGCCAGCAGCTTCGATGGGAATAATCAGCCCCAGCATTTT. This codes for CASSFDGNNQPQHF.

This clonotype was observed many times. The rearrangement uses TRBV20-1 and TRBJ1-1; unclear D gene. The germline V and J ends were trimmed by 6 bases and 6 bases, with 11 bases remaining between them. This CDR3 is 11 amino acids long. Per the germline V gene, CDR1 is DFQATT and CDR2 is SNEGSKA (reference sequence). CDR3 sequence reads: CSAMDDPEAFF. CDR3 DNA: TGCAGTGCAATGGACGACCCTGAAGCTTTCTTT.

This clonotype was recorded many times. The rearrangement joins TRBV5-1 to TRBJ2-5, with 7 bases matching TRBD1. There are 15 residues in the CDR3. The V segment lost 5 bases and the J segment 3 bases; nucleotides outside the gene matches: 10. Germline CDR1 reads SGHRS; CDR2 reads YFSETQ. The CDR3 protein is CASRGQRTVEETQYF. CDR3 nucleotide sequence: TGCGCCAGCAGGGGACAGAGGACCGTCGAAGAGACCCAGTACTTC.

The chain carries TRBV9 and TRBJ2-5; tentatively, D is TRBD2 (6 bases). CDR1 and CDR2 (germline): SGDLS, YYNGEE. The CDR3 loop spans 16 amino acids. V was clipped by 0 bases and J by 5 bases, with 17 bases between them. The CDR3 sequence is CASSVGPAGSGETQYF. The DNA for the CDR3 is TGTGCCAGCAGCGTAGGGCCGGCGGGGTCTGGGGAGACCCAGTACTTC.

This clonotype was recorded once. The gene calls are TRBV7-3 and TRBJ2-7; D gene uncertain. The CDR3 contains 15 residues. The ends were cut back, 2 bases at V and 3 bases at J, with 14 bases in the middle. In germline, CDR1 is SGHTA, CDR2 FQGTGA. The CDR3 loop reads CASSLESPSLYEQYF. CDR3 sequence (DNA): TGTGCCAGCAGCTTAGAAAGCCCCAGCCTCTACGAGCAGTACTTC.

This clonotype was seen at least ten times. The rearrangement joins TRBV3-1 to TRBJ2-3; TRBD2 aligns across 8 bases. V trimming: 4 bases; J trimming: 5 bases; junction bases outside the gene matches: 8. Germline V gives CDR1 LGHDT, CDR2 YNNKEL (reference sequence). The CDR3 loop spans 15 amino acids. The CDR3 DNA follows: TGTGCCAGCAGCCGTAAGGGACTAGTCAGAGATACGCAGTATTTT. It encodes CASSRKGLVRDTQYF.

As to this clonotype: A much larger clone lies one base from this, so it may be a read error. The chain is built from TRBV6-2 or TRBV6-3 and TRBJ1-2, with no clear D. Between the trimmed V and J ends, which lost 2 bases and 4 bases, there was a span of 14 bases. Germline CDR1 and CDR2: MNHEY and SVGEGT. There are 15 residues in the CDR3. The CDR3 region is CASSYPSYPGYGYTF. The CDR3, as DNA: TGTGCCAGCAGTTACCCGAGTTACCCAGGCTATGGCTACACCTTC.

This clonotype has ten or more counts. The V and J genes are TRBV7-6 and TRBJ1-1; 7 positions match TRBD1. Germline assignment: CDR1 SGHVS and CDR2 FNYEAQ. The CDR3 is made up of 18 amino acids. The V and J ends lost 3 bases and 5 bases, in that order; junction bases with no gene match: 18. The CDR3 coding sequence is TGTGCCAGCAGCTTTAGGGGGCTCGATTTGGTAGGTTCAACTGAAGCTTTCTTT. Translated: CASSFRGLDLVGSTEAFF.

This clonotype appeared once. A much more abundant neighbour one base away suggests this may be a read error. This chain joins TRBV12-3 or TRBV12-4 and TRBJ2-1; tentatively, D is TRBD2 (6 bases). V was cut by 0 bases and J by 2 bases, with 8 bases left in between. This CDR3 is built from 15 residues. The CDR3: CASSLASGPYNEQFF. The DNA of the CDR3 is TGTGCCAGCAGTTTAGCTAGCGGTCCCTACAATGAGCAGTTCTTC.

This clonotype has a count of ten or more. The chain recombines TRBV29-1 with TRBJ2-1; D possibly corresponds to TRBD2 (7 bases). There are 15 residues in the CDR3. Germline V gene data show CDR1 as SQVTM and CDR2 as ANQGSEA. With 6 bases removed from V and 0 bases from J, the gap between germline ends came to 15 bases. This CDR3 is CSVKGGPGSYNEQFF. CDR3 nucleotides: TGCAGCGTAAAGGGGGGGCCCGGCTCCTACAATGAGCAGTTCTTC.

The J gene is TRBJ2-1, the V gene TRBV27, with TRBD1 identical over 9 bases. The CDR3 runs 14 residues. Germline V gene data show CDR1 as MNHEY and CDR2 as SMNVEV (reference sequence). The junction had 5 bases not matched to a gene; V was cut back by 6 bases and J by 5 bases. This chain's CDR3 is CASSRQGDHNEQFF. The CDR3 nucleotides read TGTGCCAGCAGCCGACAGGGGGACCACAATGAGCAGTTCTTC.

Ten or more counts support this clonotype. CDR3 coding DNA: TGTGCCAGCAGCTTATGGGAAGGAGGTTCCTACGAGCAGTACTTC. It codes for CASSLWEGGSYEQYF. The chain recombines TRBV7-2 with TRBJ2-7; TRBD2 might be the D (5 bases). The ends were cut back, 2 bases at V and 1 base at J, with 12 bases in the middle. Germline CDR1 SGHTA, CDR2 FQGNSA. This CDR3 has 15 residues. The full variable domain, with the rest looked up from reference TRBV7-2 and TRBJ2-7, is GAGVSQSPSNKVTEKGKDVELRCDPISGHTALYWYRQSLGQGLEFLIYFQGNSAPDKSGLPSDRFSAERTGGSVSTLTIQRTQQEDSAVYLCASSLWEGGSYEQYFGPGTRLTVT.

This clonotype was seen more than once but under ten times. CDR3 residues: CASATGTGNPRGYTF. The CDR3, as DNA: TGTGCCAGTGCCACCGGGACAGGGAACCCAAGAGGCTACACCTTC. The V and J genes are TRBV19 and TRBJ1-2; 9 bases are a match to TRBD1. The trim removed 8 bases at V and 8 bases at J, leaving 15 bases unmatched. CDR3 size: 15 residues. Germline V gene sequence: CDR1 LNHDA, CDR2 SQIVND (reference sequence).

This clonotype was seen repeatedly, ten times or more. The gene calls are TRBV6-1 and TRBJ2-5; D gene unclear. The CDR3 totals 16 residues. Trimming shortened V by 0 bases and J by 4 bases, and 15 bases separated the two germline ends. The germline gives CDR1 MNHNS, CDR2 SASEGT. CDR3 in DNA: TGTGCCAGCAGTGAAGCGGCAAGAGAATGGGTAGAGACCCAGTACTTC. Translation gives CASSEAAREWVETQYF.

This clonotype was picked up many times. The chain is built from TRBV6-5 and TRBJ2-3, with 11 bases lining up with TRBD2. This CDR3 contains 17 residues. Germline V gene data show CDR1 as MNHEY and CDR2 as SVGAGI. V lost 2 bases to trimming and J lost 2 bases; unmatched junction nucleotides: 6. CDR3 DNA: TGTGCCAGCAGTTACCGCCTAGCGGGGGGAACCACAGATACGCAGTATTTT. It is translated as CASSYRLAGGTTDTQYF.

The gene calls are TRBV20-1 and TRBJ2-7; possibly TRBD2 for D (6 bases). The ends were cut back, 3 bases at V and 2 bases at J, with 14 bases in the middle. The germline V gene has CDR1 DFQATT and CDR2 SNEGSKA (reference sequence). This CDR3 is built from 14 residues. CDR3 sequence: CSASRGGVAYEQYF. The CDR3 DNA follows: TGCAGTGCTAGCCGCGGCGGGGTTGCCTACGAGCAGTACTTC.

The CDR3 protein is CASSLRGEQFF. The CDR3 nucleotides read TGTGCCAGCAGTTTGCGGGGCGAGCAGTTCTTC. The chain recombines TRBV5-8 with TRBJ2-1; possible D gene TRBD2, 6 bases. The CDR3 has 11 residues. Trimming took 5 bases from V and 10 from J, leaving 10 bases between them. Germline V lookup: CDR1 SGHTS, CDR2 YDEGEE.

This clonotype was detected many times. The chain carries TRBV20-1 and TRBJ1-3; perhaps TRBD1 as D (6 bases). The CDR3 contains 15 residues. Trimming removed 5 bases from V and 0 bases from J, with 14 bases in between. Germline loops: CDR1 DFQATT, CDR2 SNEGSKA (reference sequence). CDR3 region: CSAGGHFISGNTIYF. The DNA of the CDR3 is TGCAGTGCTGGGGGACACTTCATCTCTGGAAACACCATATATTTT.

This clonotype showed up many times. The chain carries TRBV5-1 and TRBJ2-7, with TRBD1 matching over 12 bases. V lost 4 bases, J lost 5 bases, and 4 bases stayed unmatched. The CDR3 is made up of 14 amino acids. Germline V gene sequence: CDR1 SGHRS, CDR2 YFSETQ. The CDR3 DNA reads TGCGCCAGCAGCAACCGGGACAGGGGGCACGAGCAGTACTTC. Translated: CASSNRDRGHEQYF.

This clonotype showed up many times. The chain employs TRBV7-9 and TRBJ1-1; D unresolved. This CDR3 has 11 residues. Trimming removed 5 bases from V and 10 bases from J, with 11 bases in between. CDR1 is SEHNR and CDR2 is FQNEAQ in the germline V gene (reference sequence). The chain's CDR3 is CASSVAEVAFF. In DNA form, the CDR3 reads TGTGCCAGCAGCGTGGCGGAGGTAGCTTTCTTT.

The sample holds many counts of this clonotype. The chain couples TRBV5-1 to TRBJ2-1, with D possibly being TRBD2 (5 bases). In germline, CDR1 is SGHRS, CDR2 YFSETQ. V shed 4 bases and J shed 4 bases, with 9 bases lying between them. CDR3 size: 13 residues. CDR3 sequence: CASSTGLYNEQFF. CDR3 nucleotides: TGCGCCAGCAGCACCGGACTTTACAATGAGCAGTTCTTC.

This clonotype was observed at least ten times. V gene TRBV24-1 combines with J gene TRBJ1-5, with unresolved D. V lost 7 bases to trimming and J lost 3 bases, with 9 bases between them. This CDR3 is built from 13 residues. Per germline, CDR1 KGHDR and CDR2 SFDVKD. The CDR3 sequence is CATRRRNNQPQHF. The CDR3 DNA follows: TGTGCCACCAGGAGACGGAACAATCAGCCCCAGCATTTT.